Listed here is a single T cell receptor (beta chain). Its target is unknown. The sample comes from a study of T cell responses to AZD1222 COVID-19 vaccine. Study outcomes and limitations: Vaccine-associated CD4 TCRs spanned spike, dominant at 160-218 and 743-854. Nearly half of unique spike-specific TCRs reportedly avoided B.1.351 and B.1.1.7 mutated regions.

The ends were cut back, 8 bases at V and 8 bases at J, with 25 bases in the middle. Germline CDR1 reads SGHTA; CDR2 reads FQGNSA. The CDR3 totals 16 residues. The assay was immunoSEQ multiplex PCR, and TCRdb's table has in-frame clones only and misses some. In the table there are 150,000 to 170,000 clones, around 90% of which are singletons. The sample consisted of peripheral blood, taken on day 0 of AZD1222 vaccination. This chain joins TRBV7-2 and TRBJ2-4, with D possibly being TRBD2 (6 bases). The TCR originated in an adult in good health. CDR3 residues: CASAMDSSSGGDIQYF. The CDR3 coding sequence is TGTGCCAGCGCCATGGACTCGTCCTCCGGCGGGGACATTCAGTACTTC.